A selection of T cell receptor beta chains follows, all from one sample in a study of cytomegalovirus exposure and HLA in healthy donors. TCRdb's table, derived via immunoSEQ multiplex PCR, lists solely in-frame clones and lacks some. Its table records 100,000 to 150,000 clones. The sequenced material came from PBMCs. The origin of the receptors is a man younger than 35 in good health and CMV-seronegative. The conserved cysteine and the conserved F or W are not part of the CDR3 here.

TRBV6-1	TRBJ2-3	ASSVVQGASTDTQY
TRBV19	TRBJ2-3	ASSITQGSTDTQY
TRBV30	TRBJ1-4	AAGSSASTNEKLF
TRBV10-3	TRBJ2-1	VISVDSGDEQF
TRBV5-5	TRBJ2-2	ASSLWARRDTGELF
TRBV9	TRBJ2-2	ASSVRSPANTGELF
TRBV5-1	TRBJ2-7	ASSLGRGFHEQY
TRBV5-1	TRBJ1-2	ASSLTGVTYGYT
TRBV18	TRBJ2-3	ASSPGADTQY
TRBV5-1	TRBJ2-7	ASSLASGPYEQY
TRBV6-6	TRBJ1-1	ASRGIGTGGTEAF
TRBV30	TRBJ2-7	AWSSTGGPLGEQY
TRBV15	TRBJ2-3	ATELRAGGPDTQY